This paragraph covers one TCR beta chain sequence. As yet, its antigen is unknown. This entry comes from a study of blood T cells in healthy people across ages. Study-wide results and limits: From one million sequenced T cells, diversity estimates were lower bounds.

Germline V gene lookup returns CDR1 MNHEY and CDR2 SMNVEV (reference sequence). Trimming shortened V by 4 bases and J by 5 bases, and 11 bases separated the two germline ends. The CDR3 runs 13 residues. A sample-barcoded 5' primer and a J-beta primer mix were used in a second PCR of roughly 7 to 11 cycles. TCRdb itself ran the 5' RACE reads through MiXCR, one entry per CDR3 protein. In the table there are roughly 900,000 distinct CDR3 sequences, less than 35% of which are singletons. Sequenced material: blood. The sequence derives from an elderly woman in good health. The chain couples TRBV27 to TRBJ1-2; D ambiguous. DNA for the CDR3: TGTGCCAGCAGTTCCCTTGGGCCGTATGGCTACACCTTC. Translated, it gives CASSSLGPYGYTF.